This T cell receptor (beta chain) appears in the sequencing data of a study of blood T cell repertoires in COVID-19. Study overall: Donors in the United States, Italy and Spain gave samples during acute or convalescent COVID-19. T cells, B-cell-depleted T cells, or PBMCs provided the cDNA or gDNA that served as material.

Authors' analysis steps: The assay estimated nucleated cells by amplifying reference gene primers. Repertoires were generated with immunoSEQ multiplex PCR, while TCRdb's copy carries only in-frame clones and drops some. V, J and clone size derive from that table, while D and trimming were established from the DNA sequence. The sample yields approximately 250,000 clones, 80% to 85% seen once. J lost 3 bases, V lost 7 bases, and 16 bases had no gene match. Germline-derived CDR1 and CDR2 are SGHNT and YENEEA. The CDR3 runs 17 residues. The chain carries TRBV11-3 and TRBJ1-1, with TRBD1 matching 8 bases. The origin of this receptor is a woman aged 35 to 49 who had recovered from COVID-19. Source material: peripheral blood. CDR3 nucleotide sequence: TGTGCCAGCACCCCCAGGACCAGGGGGCGTAAGGACACTGAAGCTTTCTTT. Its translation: CASTPRTRGRKDTEAFF.